This T cell receptor (beta chain) was documented in a study of tumor T cells in aggressive B-cell lymphoma. Generated by immunoSEQ multiplex PCR, the TCRdb table keeps only in-frame clones and is missing some. The sample contains about 660 clones, 85% to 90% of which appear only once. The ends were cut back, 4 bases at V and 2 bases at J, with 12 bases in the middle. Germline CDR1 reads SGHRS; CDR2 reads YFSETQ. The CDR3 spans 14 residues. The V gene is TRBV5-1, the J gene TRBJ2-5, with D perhaps matching TRBD1 (7 bases). The specimen was tumor tissue. The source is an adult with diffuse large B cell lymphoma. The CDR3, as DNA: TGCGCCAGCAGCGCGGGACAGCAACAAGAGACCCAGTACTTC. Protein sequence: CASSAGQQQETQYF. Looking up the rest from reference TRBV5-1 and TRBJ2-5 gives the full variable domain: KAGVTQTPRYLIKTRGQQVTLSCSPISGHRSVSWYQQTPGQGLQFLFEYFSETQRNKGNFPGRFSGRQFSNSRSEMNVSTLELGDSALYLCASSAGQQQETQYFGPGTRLLVL.